A single sample gave rise to the 2 T cell receptor beta chains below, sequenced in a study of T cell repertoires in cytomegalovirus infection. These receptors' antigens are unknown. MiXCR, run by TCRdb on the reads, gives a single entry per CDR3 protein. The sample records 550,000 to 850,000 distinct CDR3 sequences, approximately 33% being singletons. The specimen comprised cultured PBMCs, sampled from culture after CMV antigen stimulation. The receptors here all came from a human donor in good health (CMV status not recorded). Some clones in this sample may be carry-over from other donors' samples.

This clonotype showed up just a few times. The CDR3 spells CASSLDLEQFF. CDR3 nucleotide sequence: TGTGCCAGCAGCTTAGATCTTGAGCAGTTCTTC. The gene calls are TRBV7-6 and TRBJ2-1, with no clear D. The CDR3 sequence is 11 residues long. Germline CDR1 and CDR2: SGHVS and FNYEAQ. The V end was cut by 1 base, the J end by 9 bases, with 4 bases between. The variable domain in full, completed from reference TRBV7-6 and TRBJ2-1, reads GAGVSQSPRYKVTKRGQDVALRCDPISGHVSLYWYRQALGQGPEFLTYFNYEAQQDKSGLPNDRFSAERPEGSISTLTIQRTEQRDSAMYRCASSLDLEQFFGPGTRLTVL.

This clonotype was picked up one time. J is TRBJ2-1 and V is TRBV7-9; tentative D call: TRBD2 (7 bases). The V gene lost 7 bases and the J gene lost 9 bases, with 19 bases spanning the gap. The CDR3 loop spans 14 amino acids. Germline CDR1 SEHNR, CDR2 FQNEAQ (reference sequence). The CDR3 sequence: CASNSIRGAGEQFF. For the CDR3, the DNA is TGTGCCAGCAATTCAATACGGGGGGCAGGTGAGCAGTTCTTC.